This T cell receptor (beta chain) was found in a study of shared clonotypes between healthy human individuals. Germline V CDR1 and CDR2: SGHVS, FQNEAQ. This CDR3 has 17 residues. V lost 5 bases to trimming and J lost 4 bases; unmatched junction nucleotides: 13. Only in-frame clones appear in the TCRdb table, and some are missing; sequencing was by immunoSEQ multiplex PCR. The sample lists some 1.5 million clones; 98% were seen once. Points on this clone: Its target is unknown.

General study results and limits: Non-shared clonotypes were found to have lower generation probabilities than the clonotypes that were shared by all four of the sorted-subset donors. Compared with memory subsets, naive subsets generally had larger estimated richness.

The V gene is TRBV7-8, the J gene TRBJ2-3; the match to TRBD2 covers 9 bases. The sequenced sample was naive CD4+ T cells sorted from blood. Subset noted: CD45RA+ positively selected. This sequence originates from a man in his thirties or forties in good health. CDR3 nucleotide sequence: TGTGCCAGCAGCGAACACCTAGCGGGACGGGCCTCAGATACGCAGTATTTT. Translation gives CASSEHLAGRASDTQYF.